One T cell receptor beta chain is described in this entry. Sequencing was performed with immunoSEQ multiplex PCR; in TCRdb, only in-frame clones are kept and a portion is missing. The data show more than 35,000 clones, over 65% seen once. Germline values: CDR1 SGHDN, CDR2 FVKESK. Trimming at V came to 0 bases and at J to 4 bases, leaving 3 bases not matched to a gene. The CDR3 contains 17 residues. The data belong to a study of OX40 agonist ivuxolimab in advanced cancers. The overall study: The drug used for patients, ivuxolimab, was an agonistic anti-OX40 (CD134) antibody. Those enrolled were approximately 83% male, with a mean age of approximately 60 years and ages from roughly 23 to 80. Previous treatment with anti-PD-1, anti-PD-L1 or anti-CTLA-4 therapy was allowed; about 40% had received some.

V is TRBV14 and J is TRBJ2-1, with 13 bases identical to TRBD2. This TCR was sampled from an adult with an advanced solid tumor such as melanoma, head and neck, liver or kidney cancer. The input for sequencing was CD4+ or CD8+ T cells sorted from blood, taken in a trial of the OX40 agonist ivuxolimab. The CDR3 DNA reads TGTGCCAGCAGCCAAGATTGGACTAGCGGGGGTTACAATGAGCAGTTCTTC. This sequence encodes CASSQDWTSGGYNEQFF.